This section outlines one T cell receptor (beta chain) sequence together with its context. The antigen is unknown. The entry originates in a study of radiotherapy plus CTLA-4 blockade in lung cancer. The overall study: Objective responses were observed in 15% to 20% of patients, and disease control was achieved by around 31%.

Findings of the study overall: In blood, tumor-derived TCR clones expanded after radiotherapy plus ipilimumab. With interferon-beta, early dynamics of blood T cell clones were reported to best predict response.

Germline V gives CDR1 ENHRY, CDR2 SYGVKD. This CDR3 has 15 amino acids. Trimming took 6 bases from V and 4 from J; bases not matched to a gene: 7. Assay: immunoSEQ multiplex PCR; the TCRdb copy retains only in-frame clones and omits some. The sample yields 60,000 to 70,000 clones, around 80% seen once. CTLA-4 blockade using ipilimumab, together with focal radiation, was received by patients with chemo-refractory metastatic non-small-cell lung cancer. The sequence derives from a human donor with non-small cell lung cancer who had a complete response to radiotherapy plus ipilimumab. Specimen: peripheral blood, collected from a patient treated with radiotherapy plus ipilimumab. This chain joins TRBV10-3 and TRBJ1-5; 9 bases match TRBD1. DNA for the CDR3: TGTGCCATCAGGAAGGAGGGGACAGGGAATCAGCCCCAGCATTTT. It yields the protein CAIRKEGTGNQPQHF.